This T cell receptor beta chain was obtained from a study of response to subunit inactivated influenza vaccine. TCRdb recomputed calls from the RT-PCR reads with MiXCR, one row per CDR3 protein. The data show about 780,000 distinct CDR3 sequences, 18% seen once. The CDR3 extends over 13 amino acids. Germline loops: CDR1 SSHAT, CDR2 FNYEAQ (reference sequence). Comments on this clonotype: Its antigen is not identified. At one boundary the junction diverges from the germline segment, which might be a read error.

Overall study findings and caveats: A suggestion made by the authors is that each seasonal influenza vaccination recruits few new T cells.

The chain employs TRBV7-7 and TRBJ2-1; D is unresolved. This TCR derives from a man over 45 who received an inactivated influenza vaccine. Sequencing was performed on PBMCs from blood, taken 4 to 6 days after vaccination. In DNA, the CDR3 is TGTGCCAGCAGTTTAGAGCGTCACAATGAGCAGTTCTTC. Residues: CASSLERHNEQFF.